This passage covers 29 T cell receptor beta chains from one sample sequenced in a study of vaccination effects on CD4 cells after COVID-19. Assay used: immunoSEQ multiplex PCR; TCRdb lists only in-frame clones, some missing. The data contain around 63,000 clones, 70% to 85% of them singletons. The ViraFEST assay expanded antigen-specific CD4+ T cells with viral peptide pools before sequencing. CD4+ T cells were isolated after 10 days of culture. Vaccine recipients lacked prior SARS-CoV-2 infection and had negative nucleocapsid antibodies. Which antigens these TCRs recognize remains unknown. The material sequenced was CD4+ T cells from PBMCs cultured with HCoV-OC43 spike peptides, taken before COVID-19 vaccination. Subset defined: HCoV-OC43 spike overlapping peptide pool stimulation. Receptors were obtained from a human donor who received a COVID-19 vaccine.

The rearrangement uses TRBV25-1 and TRBJ2-2; 7 positions match TRBD1. Trimming removed 1 base from V and 3 bases from J; junction bases left unmatched: 5. Germline assignment: CDR1 MGHDK and CDR2 SYGVNS. The CDR3 contains 16 residues. CDR3 DNA: TGTGCCAGCAGTGAATCTGAGACAGGGTACACCGGGGAGCTGTTTTTT. This translates into CASSESETGYTGELFF.

V gene TRBV6-5 combines with J gene TRBJ1-2; 8 nucleotides agree with TRBD1. CDR1 and CDR2 from the germline V gene are MNHEY and SVGAGI. The CDR3 has 13 amino acids. After removal of 6 bases from V and 4 bases from J, the junction contained 4 bases not matched to a gene. The CDR3 loop reads CASSSGGAYGYTF. The CDR3 DNA sequence: TGTGCCAGCAGCTCAGGGGGCGCCTATGGCTACACCTTC.

This chain links TRBV5-4 with TRBJ2-2; D gene ambiguous. The CDR3 has 12 residues. The V end was cut by 4 bases, the J end by 0 bases, with 1 base between. CDR1 is SGHNT, CDR2 YYREEE, per germline (reference sequence). This CDR3 reads CASSTNTGELFF. The CDR3 DNA reads TGTGCCAGCAGCACGAACACCGGGGAGCTGTTTTTT. Full variable domain (remainder filled in from reference TRBV5-4 and TRBJ2-2): ETGVTQSPTHLIKTRGQQVTLRCSSQSGHNTVSWYQQALGQGPQFIFQYYREEENGRGNFPPRFSGLQFPNYSSELNVNALELDDSALYLCASSTNTGELFFGEGSRLTVL.

The rearrangement links TRBV7-2 to TRBJ1-1; unclear D gene. The V end was cut by 6 bases, the J end by 5 bases, with 13 bases between. The CDR3 is 13 residues long. Germline lookup yields CDR1 SGHTA and CDR2 FQGNSA. The CDR3 sequence is CASRSDLRTEAFF. The DNA of the CDR3 is TGTGCCAGCAGGTCCGACTTAAGGACTGAAGCTTTCTTT.

This chain links TRBV19 with TRBJ1-5; no clear D. Trimming cost V 1 base and J 1 base, with 11 bases left between them. The CDR3 has 16 residues. Germline V lookup: CDR1 LNHDA, CDR2 SQIVND (reference sequence). CDR3 loop: CASSIGRPGSNQPQHF. The CDR3, as DNA: TGTGCCAGTAGTATAGGCAGGCCCGGGAGCAATCAGCCCCAGCATTTT.

The chain couples TRBV5-1 to TRBJ1-6; 7 bases are shared with TRBD1. Germline V gene data show CDR1 as SGHRS and CDR2 as YFSETQ. The CDR3 totals 16 residues. The V gene end was trimmed by 0 bases and the J gene end by 6 bases; junction bases not matched to a gene: 6. The CDR3 here is CASSLDRQGTNSPLHF. As DNA, the CDR3 is TGCGCCAGCAGCTTGGACCGACAGGGAACTAATTCACCCCTCCACTTT. The full variable domain, its missing parts supplied by reference TRBV5-1 and TRBJ1-6, is KAGVTQTPRYLIKTRGQQVTLSCSPISGHRSVSWYQQTPGQGLQFLFEYFSETQRNKGNFPGRFSGRQFSNSRSEMNVSTLELGDSALYLCASSLDRQGTNSPLHFGNGTRLTVT.

V and J are TRBV5-4 and TRBJ2-5; D uncertain. The CDR3 is made up of 14 amino acids. CDR1 is SGHNT and CDR2 is YYREEE in the germline V gene (reference sequence). Trimming stripped 2 bases from V and 0 bases from J, with 8 bases between. In DNA, the CDR3 is TGTGCCAGCAGCTTTTCGATGTACCAAGAGACCCAGTACTTC. Its protein product is CASSFSMYQETQYF.

The chain links TRBV18 to TRBJ1-1; unclear D gene. Per the germline V gene, CDR1 is KGHSH and CDR2 is LQKENI. The length of the CDR3 is 13 residues. The V end lost 2 bases, the J end lost 0 bases, and 4 bases lay between the germline ends. The CDR3 sequence: CASSPYVNTEAFF. The CDR3, as DNA: TGTGCCAGCTCACCATACGTGAACACTGAAGCTTTCTTT.

CDR3 region: CASSYADWADEQYV. The CDR3 coding sequence is TGTGCCAGCAGTTACGCGGACTGGGCGGACGAGCAGTACGTC. This chain uses TRBV6-6 with TRBJ2-7; a weak D match, TRBD2 (5 bases). Germline V gene lookup returns CDR1 MNHNY and CDR2 SVGAGI (reference sequence). The CDR3 has 14 amino acids. Trimming took off 2 bases at V and 5 bases at J, with 13 bases between the two ends.

Only one count was recorded for this clone. This rearrangement joins TRBV18 to TRBJ2-1, with 8 positions matching TRBD2. CDR3 length: 15 residues. CDR1 and CDR2 from the germline V gene are KGHSH and LQKENI. J was trimmed by 3 bases and V by 2 bases; bases with no gene match: 3. DNA of the CDR3: TGTGCCAGCTCACCATTTAGCGGGGACTACAATGAGCAGTTCTTC. Its protein is CASSPFSGDYNEQFF.

The rearrangement joins TRBV4-3 to TRBJ2-3; TRBD2 agrees at 13 bases. Germline V CDR1 and CDR2: LGHNA, YSLEER. The CDR3 sequence is 17 residues long. J gave up 2 bases and V 4 bases, and 6 bases lay outside the gene matches. CDR3 protein: CASSRRGLAGATDTQYF. The CDR3 region has the DNA TGCGCCAGCAGCCGTCGTGGACTAGCGGGGGCCACAGATACGCAGTATTTT.

The chain employs TRBV19 and TRBJ2-5; 7 bases line up with TRBD1. Germline V gives CDR1 LNHDA, CDR2 SQIVND (reference sequence). V trimming: 5 bases; J trimming: 5 bases; junction bases outside the gene matches: 11. The CDR3 has 15 residues. CDR3 region: CASSLTGQVGETQYF. The DNA of the CDR3 is TGTGCCAGTAGTTTGACAGGGCAGGTTGGGGAGACCCAGTACTTC.

The J gene is TRBJ2-1, the V gene TRBV6-5; 7 positions match TRBD1. With 4 bases clipped from V and 2 bases from J, the junction kept 8 bases outside the gene matches. The germline V gene encodes CDR1 MNHEY and CDR2 SVGAGI. This CDR3 is built from 16 residues. The CDR3 reads CASSSGDSRTYNEQFF. The CDR3 DNA is TGTGCCAGCAGTTCCGGGGACAGTAGAACCTACAATGAGCAGTTCTTC.

The V gene is TRBV3-1 (or the pseudogene TRBV3-2), the J gene TRBJ2-3, with 9 bases fitting TRBD2. Germline CDR1 reads LGHDT; CDR2 reads YNNKEL (reference sequence). CDR3 length equals 16 residues. Unmatched junction bases numbered 9, after V lost 4 bases and J lost 4 bases. The CDR3 DNA reads as TGTGCCAGCAGCCGCACCGCGGGGGGGCGGTCAGATACGCAGTATTTT. Its protein is CASSRTAGGRSDTQYF.

The V call is TRBV3-1 (or the pseudogene TRBV3-2), the J call TRBJ1-2, with D unresolved. The length of the CDR3 is 13 residues. Looked up from germline, CDR1 is LGHDT and CDR2 is YNNKEL (reference sequence). Trimming took off 0 bases at V and 4 bases at J, with 6 bases between the two ends. The CDR3 region has the DNA TGTGCCAGCAGCCAAGACACTTCCTATGGCTACACCTTC. Residues: CASSQDTSYGYTF.

This clone was counted once. The chain links TRBV25-1 to TRBJ2-5; the D gene is possibly TRBD2 (6 bases). Per the germline V gene, CDR1 is MGHDK and CDR2 is SYGVNS. The CDR3 spans 14 residues. The ends were cut back, 3 bases at V and 7 bases at J, with 15 bases in the middle. CDR3 coding DNA: TGTGCCAGCAGTGAGGGGACTTGGGTCCCGACCCAGTACTTC. Translated: CASSEGTWVPTQYF.

The gene calls are TRBV21-1 and TRBJ1-5; the table's D call, TRBD1, has no DNA check behind it. TRBV21-1 is noted as a pseudogene. There are 15 residues in the CDR3. The CDR3 DNA reads TGTGCCAGCAGCAAAGACTCCCAGGGTGGCCAGCCCCAGCATTTT. Its translation: CASSKDSQGGQPQHF.

V is TRBV5-1 and J is TRBJ1-6, with a possible D match to TRBD1 (5 bases). V lost 4 bases and J 7 bases, leaving 15 bases between the germline ends. Per germline, CDR1 SGHRS and CDR2 YFSETQ. The CDR3 runs to 15 residues. The CDR3 sequence: CASSIVGDGNSPLHF. In DNA, the CDR3 is TGCGCCAGCAGCATAGTTGGGGACGGGAATTCACCCCTCCACTTT.

The J gene is TRBJ2-3, the V gene TRBV3-1 (or the pseudogene TRBV3-2); D is perhaps TRBD2 (5 bases). Trimming pared 1 base from V and 6 bases from J, leaving 17 bases between. Looked up from germline, CDR1 is LGHDT and CDR2 is YNNKEL (reference sequence). CDR3 length: 16 residues. CDR3 coding DNA: TGTGCCAGCAGCCAAGCGTATGGGGAGCTGAGCGATACGCAGTATTTT. It codes for CASSQAYGELSDTQYF.

The chain combines TRBV28 with TRBJ1-5; no clear D. Germline loops: CDR1 MDHEN, CDR2 SYDVKM. Trimming cost V 0 bases and J 1 base, with 4 bases left between them. This CDR3 has 14 residues. This CDR3 is CASSLWTSNQPQHF. DNA for the CDR3: TGTGCCAGCAGTTTATGGACGAGCAATCAGCCCCAGCATTTT.

The chain recombines TRBV3-1 (or the pseudogene TRBV3-2) with TRBJ1-2, with D maybe TRBD1 (5 bases). This CDR3 is 16 amino acids long. The V gene's germline CDR1 is LGHDT and CDR2 YNNKEL (reference sequence). V was shortened by 5 bases and J by 1 base, with 17 bases between the two germline ends. The CDR3 protein is CASSSYRDAYNYGYTF. The CDR3 DNA reads as TGTGCCAGCAGCTCTTATCGGGACGCTTATAACTATGGCTACACCTTC.

This rearrangement joins TRBV5-1 to TRBJ2-3; 13 bases map to TRBD2. After removal of 7 bases from V and 6 bases from J, the junction contained 8 bases not matched to a gene. The germline gives CDR1 SGHRS, CDR2 YFSETQ. The CDR3 is made up of 15 amino acids. Here the CDR3 reads CASGGLAGAPDTQYF. The CDR3 bases are TGCGCCAGCGGTGGACTAGCGGGGGCCCCCGATACGCAGTATTTT.

In nucleotides, the CDR3 is TGTGCCAGCAGCTTGGGAGCAGGGGTGGCCCAGTACTTC. Its protein product is CASSLGAGVAQYF. The V and J genes are TRBV5-4 and TRBJ2-5; the D gene is possibly TRBD1 (6 bases). The length of the CDR3 is 13 residues. Germline CDR1 SGHNT, CDR2 YYREEE (reference sequence). Between the trimmed V and J ends, which lost 0 bases and 9 bases, there was a span of 12 bases.

The chain is built from TRBV5-1 and TRBJ1-4, with D uncertain. This CDR3 is built from 15 residues. V was clipped by 4 bases and J by 3 bases, with 13 bases between them. The germline CDR1 and CDR2 sequences are SGHRS and YFSETQ. The CDR3 bases are TGCGCCAGCAGCAGGGAGCGGTCCGCTAATGAAAAACTGTTTTTT. Translation: CASSRERSANEKLFF.

This chain connects TRBV2 to TRBJ1-1; D ambiguous. The germline V and J ends were trimmed by 6 bases and 4 bases, with 15 bases remaining between them. CDR3 size: 14 residues. The germline CDR1 and CDR2 sequences are SNHLY and FYNNEI. The CDR3, as DNA: TGTGCCAGCAGAAATAGGGATTCGCCCACTGAAGCTTTCTTT. It specifies CASRNRDSPTEAFF.

The rearrangement uses TRBV5-1 and TRBJ2-5, with D maybe TRBD2 (5 bases). This CDR3 has 15 amino acids. Germline values: CDR1 SGHRS, CDR2 YFSETQ. The germline V and J ends were trimmed by 4 bases and 2 bases, with 15 bases remaining between them. CDR3 nucleotide sequence: TGCGCCAGCAGCGCCCTGGGAGCGGCACAAGAGACCCAGTACTTC. Translating gives CASSALGAAQETQYF.

This clone has just a few counts. This rearrangement joins TRBV7-9 to TRBJ2-3; D is perhaps TRBD2 (6 bases). The CDR3 runs to 15 residues. Trimming cost V 5 bases and J 0 bases, with 12 bases left between them. Germline CDR1 and CDR2: SEHNR and FQNEAQ (reference sequence). The CDR3 coding sequence is TGTGCCAGCAGCCGCGGGACTCTTAGCACAGATACGCAGTATTTT. Its translation is CASSRGTLSTDTQYF.

The chain links TRBV2 to TRBJ1-1, with D perhaps matching TRBD1 (5 bases). The CDR3 consists of 13 residues. The V gene's germline CDR1 is SNHLY and CDR2 FYNNEI. V dropped 9 bases and J dropped 1 base, with 12 bases sitting between them. CDR3 residues: CASTGRANTEAFF. CDR3 DNA sequence: TGTGCCAGTACCGGCAGGGCGAACACTGAAGCTTTCTTT.

The gene calls are TRBV5-1 and TRBJ1-3; D is uncertain. Germline V gives CDR1 SGHRS, CDR2 YFSETQ. The V and J ends lost 2 bases and 2 bases respectively, with 14 bases between them. The CDR3 runs 16 residues. Written as DNA, the CDR3 is TGCGCCAGCAGCTTAGACGGAAGAAAAACTGGAAACACCATATATTTT. This sequence encodes CASSLDGRKTGNTIYF.